This T cell receptor beta chain was recovered during a study of brain metastases from non-small cell lung cancer. Measured with immunoSEQ multiplex PCR; TCRdb has only the in-frame clones, and not every one. The sample shows 1,500 to 2,000 clones, roughly 86% of them seen only once. Germline CDR1 MDHEN, CDR2 SYDVKM. The CDR3 is 17 residues long. With 3 bases clipped from V and 5 bases from J, the junction kept 10 bases outside the gene matches. The sequenced material came from tumor-adjacent normal tissue. This receptor was identified in a donor over 35 with non-small cell lung cancer. The V and J genes are TRBV28 and TRBJ1-5; TRBD1 matches 10 bases. The CDR3 DNA reads as TGTGCCAGCAGTTTTACAATCGGACAGGGGGGTGATCAGCCCCAGCATTTT. It yields the protein CASSFTIGQGGDQPQHF.